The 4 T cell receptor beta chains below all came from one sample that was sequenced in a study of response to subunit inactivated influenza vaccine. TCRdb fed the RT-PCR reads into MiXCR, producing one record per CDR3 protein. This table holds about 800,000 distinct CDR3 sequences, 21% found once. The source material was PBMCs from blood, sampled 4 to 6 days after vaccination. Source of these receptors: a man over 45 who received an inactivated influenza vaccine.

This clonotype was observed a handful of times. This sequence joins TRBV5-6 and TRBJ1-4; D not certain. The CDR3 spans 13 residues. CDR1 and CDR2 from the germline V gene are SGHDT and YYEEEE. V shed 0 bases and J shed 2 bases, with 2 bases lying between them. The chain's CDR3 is CASSLVTNEKLFF. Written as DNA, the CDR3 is TGTGCCAGCAGCTTGGTCACTAATGAAAAACTGTTTTTT.

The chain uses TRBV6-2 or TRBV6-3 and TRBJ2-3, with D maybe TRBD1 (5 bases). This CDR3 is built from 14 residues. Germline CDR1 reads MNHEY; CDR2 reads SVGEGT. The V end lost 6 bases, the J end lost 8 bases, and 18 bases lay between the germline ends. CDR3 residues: CASSDFTSRGTQYF. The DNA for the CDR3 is TGTGCCAGCAGCGATTTTACGTCTAGGGGTACGCAGTATTTT.

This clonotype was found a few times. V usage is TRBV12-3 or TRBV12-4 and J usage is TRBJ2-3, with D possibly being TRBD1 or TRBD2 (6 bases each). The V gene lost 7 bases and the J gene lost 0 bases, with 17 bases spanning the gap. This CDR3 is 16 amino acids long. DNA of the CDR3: TGTGCCAGCACTCCTGGAGGGGGAATTAGCACAGATACGCAGTATTTT. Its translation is CASTPGGGISTDTQYF.

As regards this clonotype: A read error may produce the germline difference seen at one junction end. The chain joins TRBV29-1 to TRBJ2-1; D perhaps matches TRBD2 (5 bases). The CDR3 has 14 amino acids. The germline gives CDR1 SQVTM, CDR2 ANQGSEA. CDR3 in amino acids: CCVEEGARGFEQFF. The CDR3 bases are TGCTGCGTTGAAGAGGGAGCGCGAGGATTTGAGCAGTTCTTC.